A single sample gave rise to the 2 T cell receptor beta chains below, sequenced in a study of T-cell reconstitution after alpha-beta-depleted transplantation in children. The library targeted TCRbeta and was prepared with unique molecular identifiers. TCRdb used MiXCR to reprocess the PCR reads, holding one entry per CDR3 protein. In the table there are approximately 1,000,000 distinct CDR3 sequences, about 26% of which are singletons. The specimen was PBMCs, mostly from graft donor cells, collected 360 days after TCRalphabeta/CD19-depleted stem cell transplant. Every receptor here comes from a boy in the first two years of life who had a stem cell transplant for SCID, so the T cells may come from the graft donor.

This clonotype has only a few counts. The chain has TRBV29-1 and TRBJ2-3, with a tentative D call TRBD2 (5 bases). Germline CDR1 SQVTM, CDR2 ANQGSEA. The CDR3 extends over 12 amino acids. The ends were cut back, 3 bases at V and 1 base at J, with 5 bases in the middle. The CDR3 protein is CSVDGGTDTQYF. The CDR3 nucleotides read TGCAGCGTTGACGGGGGCACAGATACGCAGTATTTT.

This clonotype was picked up a small number of times. V and J are TRBV7-9 and TRBJ1-1; 10 nucleotides align to TRBD1. The CDR3 consists of 17 residues. Per germline, CDR1 SEHNR and CDR2 FQNEAQ (reference sequence). V was clipped by 4 bases and J by 5 bases; unmatched bases: 13. CDR3 region: CASSSFGTGARKTEAFF. The CDR3 coding sequence is TGTGCCAGCAGCTCTTTCGGGACAGGGGCTAGGAAAACTGAAGCTTTCTTT.